The clone carrying this TCR beta chain was picked up a small number of times. Its target is not known. The data are from a study of human T cells and chemical hapten exposure. Study outcomes and limitations: TCRs above 1 in 1000 frequency stayed constant with DPC sensitization.

This CDR3 is 12 amino acids long. J lost 11 bases, V lost 8 bases, and 11 bases had no gene match. In germline, CDR1 is MDHEN, CDR2 SYDVKM. Time point here: patch test 3, about 24 weeks after DPC sensitization. The treatment is: therapeutic diphenylcyclopropenone sensitization with weekly scalp DPC. Individual cDNA molecules (in the library) carried attached unique molecular identifiers. Using its own MiXCR run on the RACE reads, TCRdb lists one record per CDR3 protein. The sample shows 150,000 to 200,000 distinct CDR3 sequences, roughly 25% of them seen only once. The rearrangement links TRBV28 to TRBJ1-1, with 7 bases fitting TRBD1. The sequence came from a young woman with alopecia areata. Some clones in this sample may be carry-over from other donors' samples. Sample: whole blood, taken in connection with sensitization to the hapten diphenylcyclopropenone (DPC). CDR3 bases: TGTGCCAGCCTAAAGCCCAGGGGGTTCGCTTTCTTT. Translating gives CASLKPRGFAFF.